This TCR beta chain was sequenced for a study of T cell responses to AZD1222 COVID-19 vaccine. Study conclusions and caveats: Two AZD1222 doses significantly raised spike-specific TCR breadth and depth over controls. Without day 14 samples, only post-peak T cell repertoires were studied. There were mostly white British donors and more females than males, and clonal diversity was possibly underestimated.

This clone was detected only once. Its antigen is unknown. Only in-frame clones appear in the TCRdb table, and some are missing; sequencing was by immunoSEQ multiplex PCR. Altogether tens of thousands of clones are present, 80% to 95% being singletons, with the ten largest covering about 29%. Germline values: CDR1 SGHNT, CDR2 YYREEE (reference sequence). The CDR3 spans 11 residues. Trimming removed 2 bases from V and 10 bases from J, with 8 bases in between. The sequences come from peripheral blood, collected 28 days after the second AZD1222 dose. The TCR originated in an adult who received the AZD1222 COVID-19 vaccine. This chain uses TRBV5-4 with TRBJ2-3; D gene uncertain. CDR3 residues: CASSFMTAQYF. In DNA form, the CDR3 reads TGTGCCAGCAGCTTCATGACTGCGCAGTATTTT.